One T cell receptor beta chain is described in this entry. This sample is drawn from a study of T cells in tumors after PD-1 blockade. The CDR3 is 14 amino acids. CDR1 is SQVTM, CDR2 ANQGSEA, per germline. V shed 5 bases and J shed 0 bases, with 13 bases lying between them. The table came from immunoSEQ multiplex PCR; TCRdb's copy has only in-frame clones and leaves some out. Altogether under 40,000 clones are present, around 73% being singletons, with the ten largest covering almost 40%. The clonotype was recovered from a human donor with basal cell carcinoma. V gene TRBV29-1 combines with J gene TRBJ1-1; TRBD1 is a possible D gene (5 bases). Sequenced material: PBMCs, taken after anti-PD-1 treatment. DNA of the CDR3: TGCAGCGTTAAGGTCAGGGCGGTGAACACTGAAGCTTTCTTT. Translated, it gives CSVKVRAVNTEAFF.